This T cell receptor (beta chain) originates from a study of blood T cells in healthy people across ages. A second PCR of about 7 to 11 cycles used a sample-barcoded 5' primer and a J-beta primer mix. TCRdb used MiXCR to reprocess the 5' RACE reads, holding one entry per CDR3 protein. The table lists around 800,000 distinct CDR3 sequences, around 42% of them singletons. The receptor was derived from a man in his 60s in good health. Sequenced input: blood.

The CDR3 DNA follows: TGCAGTGCGAGGGGGGCGGGGGTACAAGAGACCCAGTACTTC. This translates into CSARGAGVQETQYF. The chain is built from TRBV20-1 and TRBJ2-5; perhaps TRBD2 as D (7 bases). CDR3 length equals 14 residues. Looked up from germline, CDR1 is DFQATT and CDR2 is SNEGSKA (reference sequence). Trimming removed 6 bases from V and 2 bases from J, with 16 bases in between.